This T cell receptor (beta chain) was documented in a study of blood T cell repertoires in COVID-19. On the study more broadly: T cells, B-cell-depleted T cells, or PBMCs supplied cDNA or gDNA.

Authors' methods: Estimation of nucleated cell counts was performed using reference gene primer amplification. Repertoires were generated with immunoSEQ multiplex PCR, while TCRdb's copy carries only in-frame clones and drops some. V and J calls and clone size are those listed in that table; D and trimming were worked out from the DNA. The sample shows about 120,000 clones, roughly 85% of them seen only once. Germline loops: CDR1 SGHKS, CDR2 YYEKEE (reference sequence). The junction had 8 bases not matched to a gene; V was cut back by 4 bases and J by 0 bases. The CDR3 is 16 residues long. This TCR was sampled from a man younger than 45 with acute or convalescent COVID-19. The sample was peripheral blood. The chain couples TRBV5-5 to TRBJ1-1, with TRBD1 matching 8 bases. CDR3 DNA: TGTGCCAGCAGCCGGACAGGGTCCGGTATGAACACTGAAGCTTTCTTT. This sequence encodes CASSRTGSGMNTEAFF.